Presented here are 16 T cell receptor beta chains from one specimen sequenced in a study of T cells in Graves' hyperthyroidism and ophthalmopathy. Researchers took RNA transcripts and amplified the TCR beta CDR3 regions from them. An initial round of RT-PCR targeting the TCR CDR3 relied on the HTBI primer set. From the multiplex PCR reads, TCRdb called clonotypes with MiXCR, one entry per CDR3 protein. The sample has more than 350,000 distinct CDR3 sequences, about 14% seen once; the top ten hold roughly a fifth. Sequenced: blood. These receptors were collected from a woman aged 25 to 39 with Graves' ophthalmopathy.

The sample holds many counts of this clonotype. V is TRBV15 and J is TRBJ1-1; D is ambiguous. V dropped 2 bases and J dropped 1 base, with 11 bases sitting between them. The CDR3 extends over 15 amino acids. The germline V gene has CDR1 LNHNV and CDR2 YYDKDF (reference sequence). The CDR3 loop is CATSRIGRPNTEAFF. In DNA, the CDR3 is TGTGCCACCAGCAGAATTGGACGCCCGAACACTGAAGCTTTCTTT.

The sample holds many counts of this clonotype. The V gene is TRBV28, the J gene TRBJ1-1; the D gene is possibly TRBD1 (6 bases). CDR1 MDHEN and CDR2 SYDVKM come from the germline V gene. The ends were cut back, 6 bases at V and 0 bases at J, with 23 bases in the middle. The CDR3 loop spans 18 amino acids. The CDR3 DNA follows: TGTGCCAGCAGGTTAGGGGGTATCCAGGTATACATGAACACTGAAGCTTTCTTT. Its translation: CASRLGGIQVYMNTEAFF.

The V call is TRBV20-1, the J call TRBJ2-5; TRBD2 matches 14 bases. Germline CDR1 reads DFQATT; CDR2 reads SNEGSKA (reference sequence). This CDR3 is 16 amino acids long. The ends lost 6 bases at V and 4 bases at J; junction bases unmatched: 10. CDR3 sequence reads: CSARLAGGLAGETQYF. Written as DNA, the CDR3 is TGCAGTGCCAGACTAGCGGGGGGGCTAGCGGGAGAGACCCAGTACTTC.

This clonotype occurred a few times. The chain combines TRBV19 with TRBJ1-1, with 9 bases lining up with TRBD1. The germline V gene has CDR1 LNHDA and CDR2 SQIVND (reference sequence). V gave up 3 bases and J gave up 1 base; unmatched junction bases: 6. The CDR3 runs to 16 residues. The DNA of the CDR3 is TGTGCCAGTAGTATGGGACAGGGAACCCAGAACACTGAAGCTTTCTTT. Protein product: CASSMGQGTQNTEAFF.

This clonotype was seen many times. The chain combines TRBV10-1 with TRBJ1-1; tentative D call: TRBD1 (5 bases). The germline gives CDR1 WNHNN, CDR2 SYGVQD (reference sequence). The CDR3 loop spans 18 amino acids. V shed 9 bases and J shed 0 bases, with 26 bases lying between them. CDR3 residues: CASKTRTGRVMMNTEAFF. CDR3 in DNA: TGCGCCAGTAAGACCAGGACGGGGCGGGTGATGATGAACACTGAAGCTTTCTTT.

This clonotype occurred many times. The rearrangement uses TRBV5-1 and TRBJ2-3; a possible D gene is TRBD1 (5 bases). The V end was cut by 5 bases, the J end by 2 bases, with 12 bases between. The germline CDR1 and CDR2 sequences are SGHRS and YFSETQ. CDR3 length: 14 amino acids. CDR3 sequence (DNA): TGCGCCAGCAGTACAGGTCTTTTCACAGATACGCAGTATTTT. Translation: CASSTGLFTDTQYF.

The table lists this clonotype with many counts. The chain joins TRBV6-1 to TRBJ1-1; D is unresolved. V was trimmed by 6 bases and J by 0 bases, leaving 14 bases between them. CDR1 is MNHNS, CDR2 SASEGT, per germline. The CDR3 is 15 amino acids. The chain's CDR3 is CASRIDIQLNTEAFF. The CDR3 DNA follows: TGTGCCAGCAGAATCGATATCCAGCTGAACACTGAAGCTTTCTTT.

This clonotype was observed many times. The chain is built from TRBV13 and TRBJ1-6; TRBD1 agrees at 10 bases. The CDR3 extends over 17 amino acids. The germline V gene has CDR1 PRHDT and CDR2 FYEKMQ (reference sequence). The ends lost 5 bases at V and 6 bases at J; junction bases unmatched: 10. CDR3 loop: CASSPVGTGVFNSPLHF. As DNA, the CDR3 is TGTGCCAGCAGCCCTGTCGGGACAGGGGTCTTTAATTCACCCCTCCACTTT.

This clonotype was counted a few times. This chain uses TRBV12-3 or TRBV12-4 with TRBJ2-5; TRBD2 matches 9 bases. J lost 2 bases, V lost 5 bases, and 3 bases had no gene match. The CDR3 has 14 amino acids. The CDR3 nucleotides read TGTGCCAGCAGTGGCGGGGGGGCACAAGAGACCCAGTACTTC. It is translated as CASSGGGAQETQYF.

CDR3: CASSPGQGADLHF. CDR3 nucleotides: TGTGCCAGCAGCCCGGGACAGGGAGCAGACCTCCACTTT. J is TRBJ1-6 and V is TRBV3-1, with 9 bases aligning to TRBD1. Germline V CDR1 and CDR2: LGHDT, YNNKEL (reference sequence). CDR3 length: 13 amino acids. The junction had 7 bases not matched to a gene; V was cut back by 4 bases and J by 15 bases. Based on the CDR3 plus reference TRBV3-1 and TRBJ1-6, the full variable domain is DTAVSQTPKYLVTQMGNDKSIKCEQNLGHDTMYWYKQDSKKFLKIMFSYNNKELIINETVPNRFSPKSPDKAHLNLHINSLELGDSAVYFCASSPGQGADLHFGNGTRLTVT.

This clonotype was counted ten times or more. The chain is built from TRBV20-1 and TRBJ2-7; 7 nucleotides agree with TRBD2. Germline CDR1 DFQATT, CDR2 SNEGSKA (reference sequence). Trimming at V came to 5 bases and at J to 4 bases, leaving 20 bases not matched to a gene. This CDR3 contains 17 residues. The CDR3 loop is CSAGRSGESKVLYEQYF. As DNA, the CDR3 is TGCAGTGCTGGCCGAAGCGGGGAGAGCAAGGTTCTATACGAGCAGTACTTC.

The chain carries TRBV12-3 or TRBV12-4 and TRBJ1-1; D is undetermined. The V end lost 7 bases, the J end lost 1 base, and 16 bases lay between the germline ends. The CDR3 has 15 amino acids. CDR3 residues: CASTRDHPGNTEAFF. The DNA of the CDR3 is TGTGCCAGCACCCGGGATCACCCGGGGAACACTGAAGCTTTCTTT.

This clonotype was counted at least ten times. The rearrangement uses TRBV7-9 and TRBJ1-1; D unresolved. The germline V gene has CDR1 SEHNR and CDR2 FQNEAQ (reference sequence). The CDR3 runs to 12 residues. Trimming left V 2 bases short and J 1 base short, with 2 bases between. The chain's CDR3 is CASSLTNTEAFF. The CDR3 bases are TGTGCCAGCAGCTTAACGAACACTGAAGCTTTCTTT.

In this sample, this clonotype turned up many times. The gene calls are TRBV28 and TRBJ1-2; the D is unclear. Germline V gene lookup returns CDR1 MDHEN and CDR2 SYDVKM. The germline V and J ends were trimmed by 8 bases and 1 base, with 11 bases remaining between them. This CDR3 comprises 13 residues. The CDR3 DNA is TGTGCCAGCTGGGCTCAGCTTAACTATGGCTACACCTTC. This sequence encodes CASWAQLNYGYTF.

Only a few counts were recorded for this clonotype. The rearrangement joins TRBV9 to TRBJ2-7; perhaps TRBD1 as D (6 bases). From germline, CDR1 is SGDLS and CDR2 YYNGEE. The CDR3 spans 14 residues. V lost 0 bases, J lost 0 bases, and 7 bases lay in between. In nucleotides, the CDR3 is TGTGCCAGCAGCGTAGGGGACAACTCCTACGAGCAGTACTTC. Translation: CASSVGDNSYEQYF. The full variable domain, its missing parts supplied by reference TRBV9 and TRBJ2-7, is DSGVTQTPKHLITATGQRVTLRCSPRSGDLSVYWYQQSLDQGLQFLIQYYNGEERAKGNILERFSAQQFPDLHSELNLSSLELGDSALYFCASSVGDNSYEQYFGPGTRLTVT.

This clonotype appeared many times. The chain employs TRBV20-1 and TRBJ2-3; TRBD2 matches at 8 bases. Looked up from germline, CDR1 is DFQATT and CDR2 is SNEGSKA (reference sequence). The CDR3 contains 14 residues. V lost 3 bases and J lost 3; bases outside the gene matches: 5. CDR3 sequence (DNA): TGCAGTGCTAGCGGGGGGGCAAGGACAGATACGCAGTATTTT. Its translation is CSASGGARTDTQYF.